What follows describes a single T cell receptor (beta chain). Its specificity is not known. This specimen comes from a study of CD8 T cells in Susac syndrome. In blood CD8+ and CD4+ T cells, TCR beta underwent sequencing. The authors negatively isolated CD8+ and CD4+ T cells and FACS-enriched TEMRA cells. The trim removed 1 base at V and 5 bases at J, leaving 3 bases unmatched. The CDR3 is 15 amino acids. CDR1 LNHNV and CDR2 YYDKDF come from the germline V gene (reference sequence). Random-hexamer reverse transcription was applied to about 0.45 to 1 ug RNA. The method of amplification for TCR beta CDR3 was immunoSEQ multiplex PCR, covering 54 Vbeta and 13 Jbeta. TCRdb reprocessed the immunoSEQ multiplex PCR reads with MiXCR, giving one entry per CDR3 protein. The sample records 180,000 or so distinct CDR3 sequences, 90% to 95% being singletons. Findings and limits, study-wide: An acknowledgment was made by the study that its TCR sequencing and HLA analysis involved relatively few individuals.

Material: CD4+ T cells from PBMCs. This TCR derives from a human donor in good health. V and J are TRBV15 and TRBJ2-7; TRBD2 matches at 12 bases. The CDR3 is CATSRGRLAGDEQYV. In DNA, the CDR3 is TGTGCCACCAGCAGAGGAAGACTAGCGGGAGACGAGCAGTACGTC.